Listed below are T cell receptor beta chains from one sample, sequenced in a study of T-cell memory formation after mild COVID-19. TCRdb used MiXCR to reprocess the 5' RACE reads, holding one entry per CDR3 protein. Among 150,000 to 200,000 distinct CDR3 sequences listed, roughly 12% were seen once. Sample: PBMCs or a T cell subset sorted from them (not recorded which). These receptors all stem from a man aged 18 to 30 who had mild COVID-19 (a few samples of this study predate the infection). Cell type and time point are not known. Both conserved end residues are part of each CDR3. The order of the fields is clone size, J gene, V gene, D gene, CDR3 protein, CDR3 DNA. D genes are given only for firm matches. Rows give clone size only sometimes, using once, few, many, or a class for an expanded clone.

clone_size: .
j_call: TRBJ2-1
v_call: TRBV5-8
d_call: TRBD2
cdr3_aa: CASSFTSGGGGEQFF
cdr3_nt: TGTGCCAGCAGCTTTACTAGCGGGGGGGGTGGTGAGCAGTTCTTC

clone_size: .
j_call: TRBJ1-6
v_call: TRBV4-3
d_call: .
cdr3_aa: CASSRGASYNSPLHF
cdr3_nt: TGCGCCAGCAGCCGGGGGGCCTCCTATAATTCACCCCTCCACTTT

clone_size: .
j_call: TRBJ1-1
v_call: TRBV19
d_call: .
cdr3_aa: CASSIDSLNTEAFF
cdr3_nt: TGTGCCAGTAGTATCGACAGCTTGAACACTGAAGCTTTCTTT

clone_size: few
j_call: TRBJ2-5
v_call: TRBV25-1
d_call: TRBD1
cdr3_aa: CASSELGTGVRETQYF
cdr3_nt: TGTGCCAGCAGTGAATTGGGAACAGGGGTTCGAGAGACCCAGTACTTC

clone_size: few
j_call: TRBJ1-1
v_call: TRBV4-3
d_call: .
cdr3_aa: CASSQGVGSSMNTEAFF
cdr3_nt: TGCGCCAGCAGCCAAGGGGTGGGCAGTTCCATGAACACTGAAGCTTTCTTT

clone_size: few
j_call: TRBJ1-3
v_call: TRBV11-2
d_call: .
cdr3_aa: CASSLGSRNTIYF
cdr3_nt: TGTGCCAGCAGCTTGGGGTCGAGGAACACCATATATTTT

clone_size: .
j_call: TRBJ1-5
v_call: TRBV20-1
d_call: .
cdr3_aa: CSAREFGGIPSNQPQHF
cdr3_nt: TGCAGTGCTAGAGAGTTTGGGGGGATTCCTAGCAATCAGCCCCAGCATTTT

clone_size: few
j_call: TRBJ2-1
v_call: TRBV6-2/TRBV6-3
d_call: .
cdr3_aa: CASTMRNSNEQFF
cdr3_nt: TGTGCCAGCACGATGCGTAATAGCAATGAGCAGTTCTTC

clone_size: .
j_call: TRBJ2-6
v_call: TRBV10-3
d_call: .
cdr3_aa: CATRGPGASGANVLTF
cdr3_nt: TGTGCCACGCGCGGCCCAGGGGCCTCCGGGGCCAACGTCCTGACTTTC

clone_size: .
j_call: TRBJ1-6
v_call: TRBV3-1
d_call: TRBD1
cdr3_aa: CASSPRDRINSPLHF
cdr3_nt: TGTGCCAGCAGCCCCCGGGACAGGATTAATTCACCCCTCCACTTT

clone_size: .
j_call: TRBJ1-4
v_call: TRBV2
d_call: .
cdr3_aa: CASSENGRVNEKLFF
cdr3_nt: TGTGCCAGCAGTGAAAATGGCAGGGTCAATGAAAAACTGTTTTTT

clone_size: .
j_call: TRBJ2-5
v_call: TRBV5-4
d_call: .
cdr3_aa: CASSGGTIIRETQYF
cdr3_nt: TGTGCCAGCAGCGGGGGAACGATTATCCGGGAGACCCAGTACTTC

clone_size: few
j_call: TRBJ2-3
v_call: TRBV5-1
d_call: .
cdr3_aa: CASEGGQGTDTQYF
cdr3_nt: TGCGCCAGCGAGGGGGGCCAAGGCACAGATACGCAGTATTTT

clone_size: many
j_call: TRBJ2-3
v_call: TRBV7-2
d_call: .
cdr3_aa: CASSFIVSTDTQYF
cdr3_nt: TGTGCCAGCAGCTTCATTGTCAGCACAGATACGCAGTATTTT

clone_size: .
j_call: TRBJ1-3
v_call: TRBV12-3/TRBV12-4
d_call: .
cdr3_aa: CASRWLSGNTIYF
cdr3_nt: TGTGCCAGCAGGTGGCTCTCTGGAAACACCATATATTTT

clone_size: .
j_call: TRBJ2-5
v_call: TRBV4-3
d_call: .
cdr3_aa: CASSQDANTQETQYF
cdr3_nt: TGCGCCAGCAGCCAAGATGCAAATACTCAAGAGACCCAGTACTTC

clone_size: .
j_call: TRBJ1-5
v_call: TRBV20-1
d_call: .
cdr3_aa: CSARKVVRQPQHF
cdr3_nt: TGCAGTGCTAGGAAGGTAGTGAGGCAGCCCCAGCATTTT

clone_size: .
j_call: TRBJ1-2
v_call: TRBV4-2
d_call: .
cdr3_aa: CASSPLRGTVNYGYTF
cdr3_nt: TGTGCCAGCAGCCCCCTTCGCGGGACGGTAAACTATGGCTACACCTTC

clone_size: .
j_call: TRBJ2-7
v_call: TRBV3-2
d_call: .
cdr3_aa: CASSQAQAETWF
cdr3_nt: TGTGCCAGCAGCCAAGCGCAAGCCGAGACCTGGTTC